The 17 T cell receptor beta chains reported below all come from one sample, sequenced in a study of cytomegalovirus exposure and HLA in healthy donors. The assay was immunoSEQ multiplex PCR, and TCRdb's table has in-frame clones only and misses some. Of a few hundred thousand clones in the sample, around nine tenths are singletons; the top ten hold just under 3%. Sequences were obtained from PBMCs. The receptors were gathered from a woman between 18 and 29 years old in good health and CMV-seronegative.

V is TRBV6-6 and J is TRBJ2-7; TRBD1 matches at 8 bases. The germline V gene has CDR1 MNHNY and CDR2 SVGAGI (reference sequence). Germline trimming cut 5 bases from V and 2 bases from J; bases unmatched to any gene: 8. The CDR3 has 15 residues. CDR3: CASSMGTGKAYEQYF. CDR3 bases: TGTGCCAGCAGTATGGGGACAGGAAAAGCCTACGAGCAGTACTTC.

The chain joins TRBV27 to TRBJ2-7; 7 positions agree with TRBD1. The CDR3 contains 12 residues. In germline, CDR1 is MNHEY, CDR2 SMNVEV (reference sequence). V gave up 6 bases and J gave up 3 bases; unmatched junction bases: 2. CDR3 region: CASRRGLYEQYF. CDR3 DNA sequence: TGTGCCAGCAGAAGGGGGCTCTACGAGCAGTACTTC.

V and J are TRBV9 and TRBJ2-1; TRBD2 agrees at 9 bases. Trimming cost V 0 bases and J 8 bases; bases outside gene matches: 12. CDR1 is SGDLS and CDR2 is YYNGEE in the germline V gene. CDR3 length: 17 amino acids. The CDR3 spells CASSVEGTASGTDEQFF. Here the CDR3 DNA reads TGTGCCAGCAGCGTAGAGGGCACGGCTAGCGGGACTGATGAGCAGTTCTTC.

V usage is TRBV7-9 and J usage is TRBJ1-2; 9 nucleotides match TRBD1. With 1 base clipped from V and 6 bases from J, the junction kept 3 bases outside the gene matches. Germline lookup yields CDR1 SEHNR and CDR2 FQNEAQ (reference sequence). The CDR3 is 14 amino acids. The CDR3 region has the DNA TGTGCCAGCAGCTTAGAGGGGACAGGGAATGGCTACACCTTC. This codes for CASSLEGTGNGYTF.

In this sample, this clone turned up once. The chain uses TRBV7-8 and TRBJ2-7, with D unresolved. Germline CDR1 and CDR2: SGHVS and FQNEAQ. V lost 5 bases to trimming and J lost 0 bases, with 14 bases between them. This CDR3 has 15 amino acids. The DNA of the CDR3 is TGTGCCAGCAGCGTCGGAACTATTAGCTCCTACGAGCAGTACTTC. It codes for CASSVGTISSYEQYF.

This chain's CDR3 is CASSIGQGLAYGYTF. The DNA of the CDR3 is TGTGCCAGTAGTATCGGGCAGGGACTAGCCTATGGCTACACCTTC. The chain joins TRBV19 to TRBJ1-2; TRBD1 is a possible D gene (5 bases). The CDR3 is 15 amino acids. In germline, CDR1 is LNHDA, CDR2 SQIVND (reference sequence). V was trimmed by 3 bases and J by 4 bases, leaving 15 bases between them.

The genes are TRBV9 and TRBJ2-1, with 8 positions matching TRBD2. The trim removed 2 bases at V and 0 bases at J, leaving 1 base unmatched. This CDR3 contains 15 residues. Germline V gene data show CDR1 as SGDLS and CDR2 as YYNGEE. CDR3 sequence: CASSVTSGSYNEQFF. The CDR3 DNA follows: TGTGCCAGCAGCGTTACTAGCGGCTCCTACAATGAGCAGTTCTTC.

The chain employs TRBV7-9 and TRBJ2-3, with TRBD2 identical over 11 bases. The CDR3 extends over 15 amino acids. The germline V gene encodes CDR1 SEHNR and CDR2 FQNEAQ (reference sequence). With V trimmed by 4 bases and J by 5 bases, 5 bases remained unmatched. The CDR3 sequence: CASSSAGTSGDTQYF. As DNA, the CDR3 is TGTGCCAGCAGCTCTGCCGGGACTAGCGGAGATACGCAGTATTTT.

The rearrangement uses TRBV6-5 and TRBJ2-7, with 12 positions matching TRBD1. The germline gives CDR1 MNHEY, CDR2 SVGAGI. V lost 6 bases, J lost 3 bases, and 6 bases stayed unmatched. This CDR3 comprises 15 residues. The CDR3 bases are TGTGCCAGCAGCCCGGGACAGGGGGCATACTACGAGCAGTACTTC. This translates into CASSPGQGAYYEQYF.

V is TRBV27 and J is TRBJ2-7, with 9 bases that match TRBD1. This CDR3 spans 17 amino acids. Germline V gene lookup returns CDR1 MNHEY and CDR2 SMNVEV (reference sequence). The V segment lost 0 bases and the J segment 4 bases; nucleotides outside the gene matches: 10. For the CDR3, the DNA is TGTGCCAGCAGTTTATCGGGTGGGACAGGGAAAATGTACGAGCAGTACTTC. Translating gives CASSLSGGTGKMYEQYF.

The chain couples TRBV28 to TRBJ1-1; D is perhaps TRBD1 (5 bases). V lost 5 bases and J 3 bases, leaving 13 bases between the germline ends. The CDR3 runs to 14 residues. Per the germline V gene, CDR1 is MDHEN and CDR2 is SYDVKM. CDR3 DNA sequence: TGTGCCAGCAGTCCAGGAGCAGGGCACACTGAAGCTTTCTTT. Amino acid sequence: CASSPGAGHTEAFF.

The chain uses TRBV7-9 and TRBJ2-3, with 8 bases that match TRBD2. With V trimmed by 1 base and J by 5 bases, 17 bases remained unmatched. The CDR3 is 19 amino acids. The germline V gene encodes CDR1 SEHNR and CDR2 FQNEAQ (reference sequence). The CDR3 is CASSLGPAGRANDRDTQYF. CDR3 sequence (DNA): TGTGCCAGCAGCTTAGGTCCTGCCGGGAGGGCCAATGATCGAGATACGCAGTATTTT.

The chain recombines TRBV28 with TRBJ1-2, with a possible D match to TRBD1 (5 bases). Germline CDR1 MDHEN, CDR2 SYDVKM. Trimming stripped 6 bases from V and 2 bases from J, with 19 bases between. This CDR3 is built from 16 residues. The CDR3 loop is CASSRTSWGRNYGYTF. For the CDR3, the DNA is TGTGCCAGCAGCCGTACTTCATGGGGCCGAAACTATGGCTACACCTTC.

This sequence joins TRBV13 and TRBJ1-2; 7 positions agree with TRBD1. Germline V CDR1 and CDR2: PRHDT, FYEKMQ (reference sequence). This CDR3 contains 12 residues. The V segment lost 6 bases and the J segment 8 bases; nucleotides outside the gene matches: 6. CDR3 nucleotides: TGTGCCAGCAGGGAGGGGGCGGGAGGCTACACCTTC. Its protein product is CASREGAGGYTF.

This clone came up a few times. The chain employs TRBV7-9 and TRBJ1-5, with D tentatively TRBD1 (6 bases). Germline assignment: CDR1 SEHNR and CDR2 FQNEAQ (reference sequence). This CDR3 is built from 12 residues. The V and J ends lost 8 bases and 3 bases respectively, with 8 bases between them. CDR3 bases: TGTGCCAGCGAGGGGGTCAATCAGCCCCAGCATTTT. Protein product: CASEGVNQPQHF. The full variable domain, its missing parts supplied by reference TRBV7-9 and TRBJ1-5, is DTGVSQNPRHKITKRGQNVTFRCDPISEHNRLYWYRQTLGQGPEFLTYFQNEAQLEKSRLLSDRFSAERPKGSFSTLEIQRTEQGDSAMYLCASEGVNQPQHFGDGTRLSIL.

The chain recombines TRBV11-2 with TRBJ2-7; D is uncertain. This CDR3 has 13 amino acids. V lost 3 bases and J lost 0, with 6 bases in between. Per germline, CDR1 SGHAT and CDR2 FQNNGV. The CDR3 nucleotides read TGTGCCAGCAGCTTTGTACACTCCTACGAGCAGTACTTC. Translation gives CASSFVHSYEQYF.

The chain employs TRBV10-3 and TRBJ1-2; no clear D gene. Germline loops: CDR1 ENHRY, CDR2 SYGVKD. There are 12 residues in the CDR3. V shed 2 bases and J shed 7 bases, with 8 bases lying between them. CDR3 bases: TGTGCCATCAGTGAGGCGTCGATTGGCTACACCTTC. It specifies CAISEASIGYTF.